The clone carrying this T cell receptor (beta chain) was seen more than once but under ten times. The data derive from a study of early T cells in non-severe SARS-CoV-2 infection. Study summary: RNA in bulk from unsorted whole blood was sequenced, and chains were unpaired.

Researchers tagged individual cDNA molecules with unique molecular identifiers. TCRdb passed the 5' RACE reads through MiXCR, listing each CDR3 protein once. The table lists 50,000 to 75,000 distinct CDR3 sequences, around 13% of them singletons, with roughly 1.2% in the top ten. The trim removed 5 bases at V and 4 bases at J, leaving 3 bases unmatched. The germline CDR1 and CDR2 sequences are LNHNV and YYDKDF (reference sequence). The CDR3 is 13 amino acids. The chain uses TRBV15 and TRBJ1-1, with 8 bases matching TRBD1. The TCR comes from an adult who was a healthcare worker with PCR-confirmed SARS-CoV-2 infection or an uninfected control (not recorded which). The donor label of this sample is uncertain. Source: whole blood, taken at baseline. The CDR3 DNA sequence: TGTGCCACCAGCGCAGGGGGCATCACTGAAGCTTTCTTT. Translated, it gives CATSAGGITEAFF.